The next 7 T cell receptor beta chains were all read from a single sample in a study of cytomegalovirus exposure and HLA in healthy donors. The primer mix had 60 Vbeta and 13 Jbeta primers. Only in-frame clones appear in the TCRdb table, and some are missing; sequencing was by immunoSEQ multiplex PCR. The sample contains around 52,000 clones, about 80% of which appear only once. The specimen sequenced was PBMCs. The source is a man between 40 and 49 years old in good health and CMV-seronegative.

The chain carries TRBV5-6 and TRBJ1-1; TRBD1 matches at 11 bases. This CDR3 is built from 17 residues. Germline V gene sequence: CDR1 SGHDT, CDR2 YYEEEE. Losses at the gene ends were 2 bases for V and 1 base for J; bases not matched to a gene: 7. The CDR3 spells CASSFEPGQGENTEAFF. The CDR3 region has the DNA TGTGCCAGCAGCTTTGAACCGGGACAGGGGGAGAACACTGAAGCTTTCTTT.

This chain connects TRBV13 to TRBJ2-4; D is ambiguous. The CDR3 is 14 amino acids. V was clipped by 6 bases and J by 0 bases, with 9 bases between them. Germline lookup yields CDR1 PRHDT and CDR2 FYEKMQ (reference sequence). CDR3 loop: CASRNRLAKNIQYF. The CDR3 DNA sequence: TGTGCCAGCAGGAATCGACTAGCCAAAAACATTCAGTACTTC.

The chain recombines TRBV7-9 with TRBJ2-1; the match to TRBD1 covers 7 bases. The V segment lost 2 bases and the J segment 2 bases; nucleotides outside the gene matches: 3. This CDR3 spans 15 amino acids. Germline CDR1 and CDR2: SEHNR and FQNEAQ (reference sequence). The CDR3 loop reads CASSLRTGPYNEQFF. The DNA of the CDR3 is TGTGCCAGCAGCTTACGGACAGGTCCCTACAATGAGCAGTTCTTC.

The rearrangement uses TRBV2 and TRBJ2-7; D unresolved. The CDR3 consists of 13 residues. V lost 0 bases and J 6 bases, leaving 9 bases between the germline ends. Germline V gene lookup returns CDR1 SNHLY and CDR2 FYNNEI. The CDR3 reads CASSEAWAAEQYV. The DNA for the CDR3 is TGTGCCAGCAGTGAAGCTTGGGCCGCCGAGCAGTACGTC.

The rearrangement joins TRBV6-1 to TRBJ1-5; D is unresolved. The germline gives CDR1 MNHNS, CDR2 SASEGT. V lost 9 bases, J lost 3 bases, and 12 bases lay in between. The CDR3 runs to 13 residues. DNA for the CDR3: TGTGCCAGTTTAAGCAAAGTCAATCAGCCCCAGCATTTT. Translation: CASLSKVNQPQHF.

The chain has TRBV7-8 and TRBJ2-7, with 7 nucleotides matching TRBD1. The CDR3 loop spans 18 amino acids. With V trimmed by 1 base and J by 0 bases, 12 bases remained unmatched. Germline loops: CDR1 SGHVS, CDR2 FQNEAQ. CDR3 sequence: CASSLVGIGTAFSYEQYV. CDR3 in DNA: TGTGCCAGCAGCTTAGTGGGTATCGGGACAGCCTTCTCCTACGAGCAGTACGTC.

The V gene is TRBV7-8, the J gene TRBJ2-5; 11 nucleotides match TRBD2. With V trimmed by 4 bases and J by 2 bases, 6 bases remained unmatched. This CDR3 region has 16 residues. Germline CDR1 reads SGHVS; CDR2 reads FQNEAQ. CDR3 residues: CASSSLLAGGQETQYF. CDR3 DNA: TGTGCCAGCAGCTCCCTCCTAGCGGGGGGACAAGAGACCCAGTACTTC.